This passage covers 7 T cell receptor beta chains from one sample sequenced in a study of blood T cells in healthy people across ages (dated by TCRdb to the mid-2010s). Preparation of the library involved 5' RACE. Instrument on record: Illumina HiSeq 2500. A second PCR of about 6 to 11 cycles was performed with a sample-barcoded 5' primer and a J-beta primer mix. Using fastp trimming at Q25 and MiXCR clonotype assembly, TCRdb reanalyzed the public sequencing data and kept in-frame beta chains. Duplicate CDR3 protein sequences are folded into a single record with the most common DNA and genes. Across this sample there are about 400,000 distinct CDR3 sequences, with over 45% seen only once. 51% of the sample comes from the top ten. Sequenced: blood. The receptors originated from a man in his fifties or sixties in good health.

The table lists this clonotype with a few counts. The CDR3 region has the DNA TGTGCCAGCTCACCACTGACAGGGCTCGAGCAGTACTTC. It is translated as CASSPLTGLEQYF. This chain connects TRBV18 to TRBJ2-5; 7 bases map to TRBD1. The J call may be wrong; the DNA end is better matched by TRBJ2-7. The CDR3 loop spans 13 amino acids. In germline, CDR1 is KGHSH, CDR2 LQKENI.

The genes are TRBV18 and TRBJ1-6; 9 bases map to TRBD1. The V segment lost 4 bases and the J segment 10 bases; nucleotides outside the gene matches: 14. Germline CDR1 KGHSH, CDR2 LQKENI. There are 17 residues in the CDR3. The CDR3 protein is CASSLKSSTGGYSPLHF. The CDR3 bases are TGTGCCAGCTCACTGAAAAGCTCGACAGGGGGTTACTCACCCCTCCACTTT.

This clonotype was counted once. V gene TRBV20-1 combines with J gene TRBJ2-1; the D call may be TRBD1 or TRBD2 (5 bases each). The CDR3 totals 14 residues. Germline loops: CDR1 DFQATT, CDR2 SNEGSKA (reference sequence). Deletions cut 0 bases from V and 8 bases from J, with 14 bases between. CDR3 coding DNA: TGCAGTGCTAGAGATCGGGGCGCGGGTGATGAGCAGTTCTTC. Amino acid sequence: CSARDRGAGDEQFF.

This clonotype was picked up many times. The chain carries TRBV3-1 and TRBJ2-7; 8 bases match TRBD2. Trimming at V came to 3 bases and at J to 6 bases, leaving 7 bases not matched to a gene. CDR1 is LGHDT and CDR2 is YNNKEL in the germline V gene (reference sequence). The CDR3 contains 14 residues. CDR3 sequence (DNA): TGTGCCAGCAGCCACCCCGGGAGGGCCGGCGAGCAGTACTTC. Translation: CASSHPGRAGEQYF.

The chain employs TRBV20-1 and TRBJ2-3, with D unclear. There are 13 residues in the CDR3. V was cut by 2 bases and J by 2 bases, with 8 bases left in between. Germline assignment: CDR1 DFQATT and CDR2 SNEGSKA (reference sequence). The CDR3 nucleotides read TGCAGTGCTAGACAGGAATTCACAGATACGCAGTATTTT. Amino acids: CSARQEFTDTQYF.

J is TRBJ2-1 and V is TRBV20-1, with 11 bases that match TRBD2. The CDR3 is 14 amino acids. V shed 1 base and J 9 bases; nucleotides not matched to a gene: 5. Germline CDR1 reads DFQATT; CDR2 reads SNEGSKA (reference sequence). The CDR3 loop reads CSARAGTSGLEQFF. CDR3 nucleotide sequence: TGCAGTGCTAGAGCCGGGACTAGCGGTCTTGAGCAGTTCTTC.

The chain recombines TRBV20-1 with TRBJ2-4; D is possibly TRBD2 (7 bases). Between the trimmed V and J ends, which lost 3 bases and 8 bases, there was a span of 17 bases. CDR1 and CDR2 from the germline V gene are DFQATT and SNEGSKA (reference sequence). The CDR3 has 14 amino acids. CDR3 DNA sequence: TGCAGTGCTAGCGTAGGGGGGGATTTAGACATTCAGTACTTC. Amino acids: CSASVGGDLDIQYF.